This T cell receptor beta chain is from a study of CXCR3-negative and CXCR3-positive naive CD8 T cells. Overall study: Cumulative TRB read yield was roughly 140 million, averaging about 1.5 +/- 0.3 million per library.

Whole-study findings and limits: The study found more hydrophobic TRB CDR3s in CXCR3-positive naive cells than in CXCR3-negative naive cells. Diversity ran similarly high across both naive subsets but far lower in memory CD8+ cells. Naive CXCR3-negative and CXCR3-positive cells had similar TRBV-TRBJ usage; memory differed. Naive subsets did not differ in surface CD5, and TRB CDR3 properties served to infer TCR strength.

Concerning this clonotype: Antigen: not known.

UMI-labeled 5' RACE yielded the TRB cDNA libraries. TCRdb re-analyzed the 5' RACE reads; it lists each CDR3 protein once, without DNA. This sample lists roughly 110,000 distinct CDR3 sequences; its ten largest clones have 0.35% to 0.4%. Germline V gene lookup returns CDR1 DFQATT and CDR2 SNEGSKA (reference sequence). This CDR3 is 14 amino acids long. The receptor comes from a human donor in good health. Some clones in this sample may be carry-over from other donors' samples. The genes are TRBV20-1 and TRBJ2-7; TCRdb indicates TRBD1, and absent DNA this call remains unverified. Sequenced: naive CXCR3+ CD8+ T cells from blood. Subset indicated: CD45RO-CCR7+CD27+CD95- naive CD8+ T cells expressing CXCR3 (TNR3+). The CDR3 region is CSASGAQGPYEQYF.